Given below is one T cell receptor beta chain in context. The sample comes from a study of memory CD8 T cells in hepatitis C reinfection. Overall study context: After reinfection, two primary-infection resolvers became chronically infected.

The CDR3 covers 12 residues. The ends were cut back, 4 bases at V and 8 bases at J, with 10 bases in the middle. Germline CDR1 and CDR2: SEHNR and FQNEAQ (reference sequence). Time point noted: late/post reinfection, 12 to 24 weeks after detection. The sorted cells went straight to TCR sequencing with no prior in vitro expansion. Donors came from people who inject drugs enrolled in HEPCO, Canada. Two donors provided sorted CD3+ CD8+ CD45RO- naive CD8 T cells at all three reinfection time points. Data came from immunoSEQ multiplex PCR; TCRdb stores just in-frame clones and leaves some out. In the table there are some 50,000 clones, nearly 90% of which are singletons.

The sequenced sample consisted of naive CD8+ T cells sorted from blood. The chain employs TRBV7-9 and TRBJ2-3, with D hard to call. The TCR comes from a man younger than 35 with hepatitis C virus infection. The CDR3, as DNA: TGTGCCAGCAGCTCAGACTCTGGTACGCAGTATTTT. Encoded protein: CASSSDSGTQYF.